Each of the 8 T cell receptor beta chains below was sequenced from the same sample in a study of identical twins. Each CDR3 protein gets one entry after TCRdb re-called the 5' RACE reads with MiXCR. The table has fewer than 900,000 distinct CDR3 sequences, 15% to 20% seen once. The same sample was also used in a study of T cells expressing NK-cell markers.

Sequenced: PBMCs. The receptors come from a woman aged 18-35 years in good health.

The chain employs TRBV29-1 and TRBJ1-2; D is undetermined. Trimming took off 0 bases at V and 6 bases at J, with 5 bases between the two ends. The CDR3 totals 11 residues. In germline, CDR1 is SQVTM, CDR2 ANQGSEA. CDR3 sequence: CSVEDLDGYTF. The CDR3 DNA reads TGCAGCGTTGAAGATCTGGATGGCTACACCTTC. Supplemented by reference TRBV29-1 and TRBJ1-2, the full variable domain reads SAVISQKPSRDICQRGTSLTIQCQVDSQVTMMFWYRQQPGQSLTLIATANQGSEATYESGFVIDKFPISRPNLTFSTLTVSNMSPEDSSIYLCSVEDLDGYTFGSGTRLTVV.

There are many counts of this clonotype. The gene calls are TRBV12-3 or TRBV12-4 and TRBJ2-7; TRBD1 is a possible D gene (7 bases). The CDR3 runs to 12 residues. The V gene lost 6 bases and the J gene lost 5 bases, with 11 bases spanning the gap. The CDR3 sequence: CASRTGRNEQYF. The CDR3 DNA is TGTGCCAGCAGGACAGGGAGGAACGAGCAGTACTTC.

This rearrangement joins TRBV28 to TRBJ2-7; D is unresolved. V was cut by 9 bases and J by 7 bases, with 22 bases left in between. The germline CDR1 and CDR2 sequences are MDHEN and SYDVKM. The CDR3 is 14 amino acids. CDR3 coding DNA: TGTGCCAGTACTTCTCTCACCGGCTGGAGAGAGCAGTACTTC. It encodes CASTSLTGWREQYF.

There are many counts of this clonotype. The V and J genes are TRBV29-1 and TRBJ2-7; no clear D gene. Trimming removed 4 bases from V and 1 base from J, with 8 bases in between. Germline values: CDR1 SQVTM, CDR2 ANQGSEA. The CDR3 length is 12 residues. CDR3 bases: TGCAGCGTTGGTGGGCTTTCCTACGAGCAGTACTTC. This gives the protein CSVGGLSYEQYF.

The table lists this clonotype with a few counts. The chain joins TRBV12-3 or TRBV12-4 to TRBJ1-1; 7 positions match TRBD1. CDR3 size: 14 residues. V trimming: 7 bases; J trimming: 2 bases; junction bases outside the gene matches: 7. Written as DNA, the CDR3 is TGTGCCAGCAAATCCGCAGGGGGAAACACTGAAGCTTTCTTT. Protein sequence: CASKSAGGNTEAFF.

This chain links TRBV5-6 with TRBJ2-3; TRBD1 is a possible D gene (5 bases). The CDR3 totals 11 residues. In germline, CDR1 is SGHDT, CDR2 YYEEEE. Trimming removed 3 bases from V and 10 bases from J, with 9 bases in between. The CDR3 is CASSSGPAQYF. CDR3 DNA sequence: TGTGCCAGCAGCTCAGGGCCGGCGCAGTATTTT.

This clonotype has only a few counts. The gene calls are TRBV5-1 and TRBJ2-7; D might be TRBD1 (6 bases). The germline V gene encodes CDR1 SGHRS and CDR2 YFSETQ. With 2 bases removed from V and 2 bases from J, the gap between germline ends came to 11 bases. The CDR3 runs 14 residues. The CDR3 sequence: CASSFSQGPYEQYF. The CDR3 nucleotides read TGCGCCAGCAGCTTTTCCCAGGGGCCCTACGAGCAGTACTTC.

This clonotype was seen repeatedly, ten times or more. V and J are TRBV5-1 and TRBJ1-1; no clear D. This CDR3 comprises 14 residues. V lost 4 bases and J lost 3, with 13 bases in between. Germline V CDR1 and CDR2: SGHRS, YFSETQ. For the CDR3, the DNA is TGCGCCAGCAGCCTCGAAGGATGGGACACTGAAGCTTTCTTT. Protein product: CASSLEGWDTEAFF.